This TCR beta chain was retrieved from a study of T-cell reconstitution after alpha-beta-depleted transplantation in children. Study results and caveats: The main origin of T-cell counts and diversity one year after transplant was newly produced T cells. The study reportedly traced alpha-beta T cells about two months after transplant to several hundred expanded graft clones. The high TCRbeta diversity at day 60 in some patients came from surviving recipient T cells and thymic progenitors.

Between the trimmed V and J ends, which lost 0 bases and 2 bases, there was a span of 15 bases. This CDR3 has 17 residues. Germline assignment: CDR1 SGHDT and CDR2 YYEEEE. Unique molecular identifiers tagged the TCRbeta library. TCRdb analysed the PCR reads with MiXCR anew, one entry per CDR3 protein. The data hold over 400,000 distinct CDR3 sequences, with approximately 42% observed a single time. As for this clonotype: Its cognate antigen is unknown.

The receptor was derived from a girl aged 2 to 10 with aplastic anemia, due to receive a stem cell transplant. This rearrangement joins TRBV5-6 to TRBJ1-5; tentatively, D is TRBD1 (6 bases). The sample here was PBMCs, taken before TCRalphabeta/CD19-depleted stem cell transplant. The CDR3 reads CASSLGIQGGGNQPQHF. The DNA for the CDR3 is TGTGCCAGCAGCTTGGGGATACAGGGAGGAGGCAATCAGCCCCAGCATTTT.